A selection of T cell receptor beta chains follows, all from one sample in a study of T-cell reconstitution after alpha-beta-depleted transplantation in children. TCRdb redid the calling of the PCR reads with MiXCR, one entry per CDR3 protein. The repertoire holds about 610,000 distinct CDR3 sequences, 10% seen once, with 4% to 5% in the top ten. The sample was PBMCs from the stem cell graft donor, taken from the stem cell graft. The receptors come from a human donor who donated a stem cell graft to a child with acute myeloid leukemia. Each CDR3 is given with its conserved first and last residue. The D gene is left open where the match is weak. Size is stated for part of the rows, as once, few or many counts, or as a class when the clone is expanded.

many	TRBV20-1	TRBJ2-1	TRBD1	TGCAGTGCTAGCGGGACAGATCGGTTCAATGAGCAGTTCTTC	CSASGTDRFNEQFF
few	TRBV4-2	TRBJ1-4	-	TGTGCCAGCAGCCAAGGGTCTGACTGGGAGGGTGAAAAACTGTTTTTT	CASSQGSDWEGEKLFF
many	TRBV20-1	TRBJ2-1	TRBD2	TGCAGTGCTAGAGATTTCCAGCGGGAGACTTGGGGCAATGAGCAGTTCTTC	CSARDFQRETWGNEQFF
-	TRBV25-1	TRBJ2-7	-	TGTGCCAGCAGCCGGACGCAGTCTCAAGCGGGCGAGCAGTACTTC	CASSRTQSQAGEQYF
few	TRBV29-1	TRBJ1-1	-	TGCAGCGTTGATCAGGGGATGGACACTGAAGCTTTCTTT	CSVDQGMDTEAFF
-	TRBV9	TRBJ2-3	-	TGTGCCAGCAGCGTAGGGTCTAGTCAGGACACAGATACGCAGTATTTT	CASSVGSSQDTDTQYF
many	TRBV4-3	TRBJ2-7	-	TGCGCCAGCAGCCAAGATCTATGGATGACCTACGAGCAGTACTTC	CASSQDLWMTYEQYF
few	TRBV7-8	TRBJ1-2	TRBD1	TGTGCCAGCAGCCGAGGGGGCTCTAATACCTTC	CASSRGGSNTF
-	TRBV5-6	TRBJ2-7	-	TGTGCCAGCAGTAAGGGGCGAATATCCTACGAGCAGTACTTC	CASSKGRISYEQYF
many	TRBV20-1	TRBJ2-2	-	TGCAGTGCTAGAATAGGGAACACCGGGGAGCTGTTTTTT	CSARIGNTGELFF
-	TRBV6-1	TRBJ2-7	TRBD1	TGTGCCAGCAGGGACCGGGACAGGTCTTCCTACGAGCAGTACTTC	CASRDRDRSSYEQYF
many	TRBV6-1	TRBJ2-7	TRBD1	TGTGCCAGCAGAGAGGACAGGGTCTACGAGCAGTACTTC	CASREDRVYEQYF
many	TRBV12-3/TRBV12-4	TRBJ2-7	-	TGTGCCAGCAAACTACTGGACAACGGCTACGAGCAGTACTTC	CASKLLDNGYEQYF
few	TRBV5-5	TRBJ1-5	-	TGTGCCAGCAGCCTTCTAGTGGCGAATCAGCCCCAGCATTTT	CASSLLVANQPQHF
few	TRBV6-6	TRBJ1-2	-	TGTGCCAGCAGTTACTCGACTACATATGGCTACACCTTC	CASSYSTTYGYTF
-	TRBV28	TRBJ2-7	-	TGTGCCAGCAGTACGCCAAAGGAGTACGAGCAGTACTTC	CASSTPKEYEQYF
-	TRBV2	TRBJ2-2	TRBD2	TGTGCCATCTCCTTAAAGAGGGGAGGCGGGAGGGCCTACACCGGGGAGCTGTTTTTT	CAISLKRGGGRAYTGELFF
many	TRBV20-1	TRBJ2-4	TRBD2	TGCAGTGCTAGCCCGAGATGGGAGGGAGCGCACAAAAACATTCAGTACTTC	CSASPRWEGAHKNIQYF
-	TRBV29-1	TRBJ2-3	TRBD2	TGCAGCGTTTCCGGGACTAGCGAAAGCACAGATACGCAGTATTTT	CSVSGTSESTDTQYF
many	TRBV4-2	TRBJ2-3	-	TGTGCCAGCAGCCAAGGCACGGCACTTGGGGGGCCGGCAGATACGCAGTATTTT	CASSQGTALGGPADTQYF
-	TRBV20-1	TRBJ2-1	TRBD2	TGCAGTGCTAGAGATAGGCTAGCGGGAGTCGGTGAGCAGTTCTTC	CSARDRLAGVGEQFF
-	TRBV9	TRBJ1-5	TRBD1	TGTGCCAGCAGCGTACCCGACAGGGGTTTAAATCAGCCCCAGCATTTT	CASSVPDRGLNQPQHF
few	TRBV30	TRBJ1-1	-	TGTGCCTGGACATTCAACACTGAAGCTTTCTTT	CAWTFNTEAFF
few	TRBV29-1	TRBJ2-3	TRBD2	TGCAGCGTTGAAGGGGTTAGCGGGAGAACTTTCACAGATACGCAGTATTTT	CSVEGVSGRTFTDTQYF
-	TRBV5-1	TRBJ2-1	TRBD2	TGCGCCAGCGGCCCTACCGGGACTAGCGGGGGACGGGGCTACAATGAGCAGTTCTTC	CASGPTGTSGGRGYNEQFF
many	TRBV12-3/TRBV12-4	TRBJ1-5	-	TGTGCCAGCAGCCCTACGGTACATCAGCCCCAGCATTTT	CASSPTVHQPQHF
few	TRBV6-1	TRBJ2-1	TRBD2	TGTGCCAGCAGTGAAGCGGGCGGGAGAGGGAACAATGAGCAGTTCTTC	CASSEAGGRGNNEQFF
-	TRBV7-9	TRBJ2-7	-	TGTGCCAGCAGCCCAAACCTTTACGAGCAGTACTTC	CASSPNLYEQYF
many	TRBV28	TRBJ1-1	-	TGTGCCAGCAGTTTATTCGGTTCGAGTGAAGCTTTCTTT	CASSLFGSSEAFF
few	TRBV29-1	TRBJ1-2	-	TGCAGCAGTCCTGGGGGGCTGAGGGATGGCTACACCTTC	CSSPGGLRDGYTF
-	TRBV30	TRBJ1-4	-	TGTGCCTGGAGTTCAGGACTAGGCATAACTAATGAAAAACTGTTTTTT	CAWSSGLGITNEKLFF
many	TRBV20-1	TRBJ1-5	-	TGCAGTGCTAGAGATAGACCGTATAGCAATCAGCCCCAGCATTTT	CSARDRPYSNQPQHF
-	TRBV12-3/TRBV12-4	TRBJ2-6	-	TGTGCCAGCAGTTTAGGCGCACCCAGGGCCAACGTCCTGACTTTC	CASSLGAPRANVLTF
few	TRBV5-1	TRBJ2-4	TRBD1	TGCGCCAGCAGCACGACAGGGGATGGAACCAAAAACATTCAGTACTTC	CASSTTGDGTKNIQYF
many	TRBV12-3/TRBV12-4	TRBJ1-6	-	TGTGCCAGCAGTTTAGACAGTGGGAATTCACCCCTCCACTTT	CASSLDSGNSPLHF
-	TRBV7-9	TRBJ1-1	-	TGTGCCAGCAGCTTCGGGTCACCTTCCTCTGAAGCTTTCTTT	CASSFGSPSSEAFF
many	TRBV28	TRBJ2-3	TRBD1	TGTGCCAGCAGGAAGTTTGGACAGGGCACAGATACGCAGTATTTT	CASRKFGQGTDTQYF
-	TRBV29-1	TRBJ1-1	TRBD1	TGCAGCGCTAGCCCAGGGGGTACTGAAGCTTTCTTT	CSASPGGTEAFF
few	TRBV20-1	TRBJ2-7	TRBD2	TGCAGTGCCGGCGTTCCGACTAGCCGAACCTACGAGCAGTACTTC	CSAGVPTSRTYEQYF
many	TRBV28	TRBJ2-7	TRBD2	TGTGCCAGCAGTTATACTAGCGGGAGTTCCTTC	CASSYTSGSSF
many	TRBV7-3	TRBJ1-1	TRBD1	TGTGCCAGCAGCCGGACAGGACCTATTGAAGCTTTCTTT	CASSRTGPIEAFF
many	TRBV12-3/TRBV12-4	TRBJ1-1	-	TGTGCCAGCAGTTTGAGGGGAGACACTGAAGCTTTCTTT	CASSLRGDTEAFF
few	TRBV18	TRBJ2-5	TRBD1	TGTGCCAGCTCATCCGGACAGGGGGTGAGAGAGACCCAGTACTTC	CASSSGQGVRETQYF
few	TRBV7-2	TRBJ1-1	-	TGTGCCAGCAGCTTAATGGGTTTTAACACTGAAGCTTTCTTT	CASSLMGFNTEAFF
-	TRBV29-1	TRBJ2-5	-	TGCAGCGTTGTTGGTACATACGGCCAAGAGACCCAGTACTTC	CSVVGTYGQETQYF
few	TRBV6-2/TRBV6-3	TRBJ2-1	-	TGTGCCACCTTCCCCCAGAGCTCCTACAATGAGCAGTTCTTC	CATFPQSSYNEQFF
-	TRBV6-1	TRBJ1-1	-	TGTGCCAGCAGTGGGGGGGGTGGGACTGAAGCTTTCTTT	CASSGGGGTEAFF
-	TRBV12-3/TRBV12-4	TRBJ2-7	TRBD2	TGTGCCAGCTTGGGGGGGACCGGCACTACGCAGCAGTACTTC	CASLGGTGTTQQYF
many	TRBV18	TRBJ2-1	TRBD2	TGTGCCAGCTCACCACGAGACAGCGGGGGGCAGTTCTTC	CASSPRDSGGQFF
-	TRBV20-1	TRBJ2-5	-	TGCAGTGGAAGACAGCTTTTCCAAGAGACCCAGTACTTC	CSGRQLFQETQYF
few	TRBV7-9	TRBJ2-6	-	TGTGCCAGCAGCATTAGACGGACCTCTGGGGCCAACGTCCTGACTTTC	CASSIRRTSGANVLTF
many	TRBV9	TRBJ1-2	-	TGTGCCAGCAGCGAGACCCCCTGGGGACAAAACTATGGCTACACCTTC	CASSETPWGQNYGYTF
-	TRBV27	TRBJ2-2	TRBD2	TGTGCCAGCTGGGGACTAGCGGGTTCCGGGGAGCTGTTTTTT	CASWGLAGSGELFF
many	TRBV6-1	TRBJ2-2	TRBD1	TGTGCCAGCAGCCCGGACAGGCCAGGGAACACCGGGGAGCTGTTTTTT	CASSPDRPGNTGELFF
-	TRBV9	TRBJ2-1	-	TGTGCCAGCAGCGTAGTTGGGACTTCTTACAATGAGCAGTTCTTC	CASSVVGTSYNEQFF
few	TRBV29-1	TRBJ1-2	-	TGCAGCGTTGTGACTAGGGGTGTATATGGCTACACCTTC	CSVVTRGVYGYTF
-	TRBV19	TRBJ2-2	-	TGTGCCAGCCATCAGGGGGGACAAATGTCGGGGGAGCTGTTTTTT	CASHQGGQMSGELFF
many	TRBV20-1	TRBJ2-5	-	TGCAGTGGGGTCGGTCCCGGGGGAGAGACCCAGTACTTC	CSGVGPGGETQYF
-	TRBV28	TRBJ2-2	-	TGTGCCAGCAGGAGATCCAACACCGGGGAGCTGTTTTTT	CASRRSNTGELFF